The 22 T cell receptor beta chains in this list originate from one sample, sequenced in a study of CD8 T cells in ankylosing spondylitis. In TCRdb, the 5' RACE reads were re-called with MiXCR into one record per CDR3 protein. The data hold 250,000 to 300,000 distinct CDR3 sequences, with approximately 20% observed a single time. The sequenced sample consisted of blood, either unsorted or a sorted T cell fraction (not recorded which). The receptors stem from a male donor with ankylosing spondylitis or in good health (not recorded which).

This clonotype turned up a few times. CDR3 sequence reads: CASSLRAGGLGTEAFF. DNA of the CDR3: TGTGCCAGCAGTTTAAGGGCAGGGGGCTTGGGCACTGAAGCTTTCTTT. The chain recombines TRBV12-3 or TRBV12-4 with TRBJ1-1, with 8 positions matching TRBD1. With V trimmed by 2 bases and J by 4 bases, 9 bases remained unmatched. The CDR3 extends over 16 amino acids.

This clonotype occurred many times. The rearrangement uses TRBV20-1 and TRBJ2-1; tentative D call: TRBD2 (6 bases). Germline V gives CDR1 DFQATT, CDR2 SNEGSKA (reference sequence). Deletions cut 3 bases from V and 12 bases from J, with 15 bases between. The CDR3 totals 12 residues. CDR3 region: CSARVHGGAQFF. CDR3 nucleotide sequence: TGCAGTGCTAGGGTCCACGGGGGAGCGCAGTTCTTC.

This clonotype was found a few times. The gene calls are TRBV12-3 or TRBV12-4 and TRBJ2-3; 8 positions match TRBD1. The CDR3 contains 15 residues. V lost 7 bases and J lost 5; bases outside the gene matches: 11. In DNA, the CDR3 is TGTGCCAGCACCCTAATGGACAGGGTTGAAGATACGCAGTATTTT. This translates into CASTLMDRVEDTQYF.

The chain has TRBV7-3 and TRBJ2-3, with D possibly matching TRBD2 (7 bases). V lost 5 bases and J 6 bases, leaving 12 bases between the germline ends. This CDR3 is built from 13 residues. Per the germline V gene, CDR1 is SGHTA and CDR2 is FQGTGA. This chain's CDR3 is CASSQGGDDTQYF. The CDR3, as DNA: TGTGCCAGCAGCCAAGGGGGGGATGATACGCAGTATTTT.

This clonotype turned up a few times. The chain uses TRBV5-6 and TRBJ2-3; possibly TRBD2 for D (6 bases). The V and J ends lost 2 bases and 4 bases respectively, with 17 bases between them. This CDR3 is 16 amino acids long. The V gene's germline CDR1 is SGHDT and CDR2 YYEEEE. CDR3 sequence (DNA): TGTGCCAGCAGCTTTAGGCGGGGCGTTTCGGCAGATACGCAGTATTTT. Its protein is CASSFRRGVSADTQYF.

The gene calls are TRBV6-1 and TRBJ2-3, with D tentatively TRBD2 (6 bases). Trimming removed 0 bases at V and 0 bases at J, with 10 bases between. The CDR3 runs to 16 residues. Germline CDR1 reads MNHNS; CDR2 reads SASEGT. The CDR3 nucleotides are TGTGCCAGCAGTGAAGCAGGGCGGGGCAGCACAGATACGCAGTATTTT. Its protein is CASSEAGRGSTDTQYF.

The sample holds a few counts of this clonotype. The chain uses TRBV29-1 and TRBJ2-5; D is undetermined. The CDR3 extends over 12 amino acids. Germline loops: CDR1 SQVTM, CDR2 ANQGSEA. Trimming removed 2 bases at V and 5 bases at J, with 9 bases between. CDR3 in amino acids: CSVESGLETQYF. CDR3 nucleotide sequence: TGCAGCGTTGAATCAGGTCTGGAGACCCAGTACTTC.

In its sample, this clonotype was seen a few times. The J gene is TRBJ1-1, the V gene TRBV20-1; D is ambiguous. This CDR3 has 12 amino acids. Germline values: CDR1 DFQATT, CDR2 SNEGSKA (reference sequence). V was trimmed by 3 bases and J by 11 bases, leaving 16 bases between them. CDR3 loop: CSARTDVVAAFF. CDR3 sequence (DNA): TGCAGTGCTAGGACGGACGTGGTTGCTGCTTTCTTT.

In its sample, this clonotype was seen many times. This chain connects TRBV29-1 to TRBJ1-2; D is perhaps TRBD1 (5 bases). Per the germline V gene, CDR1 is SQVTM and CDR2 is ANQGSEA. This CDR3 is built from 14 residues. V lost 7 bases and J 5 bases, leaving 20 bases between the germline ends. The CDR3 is CSAGGQGMGYGYTF. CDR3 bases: TGCAGCGCCGGAGGGCAGGGCATGGGTTATGGCTACACCTTC. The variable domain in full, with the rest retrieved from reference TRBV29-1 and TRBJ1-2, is SAVISQKPSRDICQRGTSLTIQCQVDSQVTMMFWYRQQPGQSLTLIATANQGSEATYESGFVIDKFPISRPNLTFSTLTVSNMSPEDSSIYLCSAGGQGMGYGYTFGSGTRLTVV.

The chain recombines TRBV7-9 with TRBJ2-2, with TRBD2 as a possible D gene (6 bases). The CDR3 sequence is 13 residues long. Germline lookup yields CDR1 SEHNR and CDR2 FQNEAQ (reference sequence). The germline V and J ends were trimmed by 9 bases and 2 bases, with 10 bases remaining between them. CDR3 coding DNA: TGTGCCAGGGGACTGGAAAACACCGGGGAGCTGTTTTTT. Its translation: CARGLENTGELFF.

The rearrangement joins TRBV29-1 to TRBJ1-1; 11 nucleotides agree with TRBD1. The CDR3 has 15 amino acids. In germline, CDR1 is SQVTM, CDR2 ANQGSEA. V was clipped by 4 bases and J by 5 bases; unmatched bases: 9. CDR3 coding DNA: TGCAGCGTTGGCGGAGTGGGGACAGGGGGTACTGAAGCTTTCTTT. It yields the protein CSVGGVGTGGTEAFF. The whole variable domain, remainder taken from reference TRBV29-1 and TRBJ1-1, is SAVISQKPSRDICQRGTSLTIQCQVDSQVTMMFWYRQQPGQSLTLIATANQGSEATYESGFVIDKFPISRPNLTFSTLTVSNMSPEDSSIYLCSVGGVGTGGTEAFFGQGTRLTVV.

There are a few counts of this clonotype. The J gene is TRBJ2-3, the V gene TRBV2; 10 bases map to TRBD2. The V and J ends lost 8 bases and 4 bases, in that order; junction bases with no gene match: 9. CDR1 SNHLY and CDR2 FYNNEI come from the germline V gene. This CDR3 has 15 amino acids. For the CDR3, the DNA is TGTGCCAGCCTCTTCAGCGGGGGGGCCCCAGATACGCAGTATTTT. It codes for CASLFSGGAPDTQYF. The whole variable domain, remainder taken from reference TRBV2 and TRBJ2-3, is EPEVTQTPSHQVTQMGQEVILRCVPISNHLYFYWYRQILGQKVEFLVSFYNNEISEKSEIFDDQFSVERPDGSNFTLKIRSTKLEDSAMYFCASLFSGGAPDTQYFGPGTRLTVL.

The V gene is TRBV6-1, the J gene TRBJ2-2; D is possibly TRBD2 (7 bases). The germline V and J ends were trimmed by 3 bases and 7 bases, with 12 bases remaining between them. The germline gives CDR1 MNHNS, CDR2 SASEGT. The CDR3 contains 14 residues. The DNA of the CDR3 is TGTGCCAGCAGTGATGAAGGGGGGGTCGGGGAGCTGTTTTTT. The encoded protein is CASSDEGGVGELFF.

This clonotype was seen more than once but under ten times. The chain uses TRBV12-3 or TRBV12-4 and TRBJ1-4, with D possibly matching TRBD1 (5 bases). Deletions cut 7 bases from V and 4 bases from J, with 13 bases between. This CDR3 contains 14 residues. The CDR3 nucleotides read TGTGCCAGCACCCCGGGGGGGAATAATGAAAAACTGTTTTTT. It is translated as CASTPGGNNEKLFF.

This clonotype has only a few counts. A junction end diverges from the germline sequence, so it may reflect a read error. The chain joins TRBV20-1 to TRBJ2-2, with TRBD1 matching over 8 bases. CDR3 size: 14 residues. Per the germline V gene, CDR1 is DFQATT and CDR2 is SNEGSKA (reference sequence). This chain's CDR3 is CSARDRRNNGELFF. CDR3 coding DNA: TGCAGTGCTCGGGACAGGAGGAACAACGGGGAGCTGTTTTTT.

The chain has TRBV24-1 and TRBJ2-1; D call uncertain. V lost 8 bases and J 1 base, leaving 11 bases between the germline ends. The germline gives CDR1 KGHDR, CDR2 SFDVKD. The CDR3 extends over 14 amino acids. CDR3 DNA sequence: TGTGCCACCACCGGCGGAGTGTCCTACAATGAGCAGTTCTTC. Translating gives CATTGGVSYNEQFF.

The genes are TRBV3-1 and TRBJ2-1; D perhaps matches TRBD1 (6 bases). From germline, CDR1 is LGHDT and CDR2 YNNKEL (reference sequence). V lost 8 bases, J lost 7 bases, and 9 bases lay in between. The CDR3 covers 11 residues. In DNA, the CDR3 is TGTGCCAGCCAAGGGGGAAATGAGCAGTTCTTC. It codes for CASQGGNEQFF.

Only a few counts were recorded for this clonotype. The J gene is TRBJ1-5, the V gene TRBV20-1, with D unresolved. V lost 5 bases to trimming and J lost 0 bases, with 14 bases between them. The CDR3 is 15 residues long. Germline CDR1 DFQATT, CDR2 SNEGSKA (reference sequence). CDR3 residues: CSASATLDSNQPQHF. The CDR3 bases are TGCAGTGCTTCCGCCACGTTAGATAGCAATCAGCCCCAGCATTTT.

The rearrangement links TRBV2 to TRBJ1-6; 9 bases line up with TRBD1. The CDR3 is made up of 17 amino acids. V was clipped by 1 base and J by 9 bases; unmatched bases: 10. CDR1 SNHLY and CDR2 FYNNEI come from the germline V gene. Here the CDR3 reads CASSEEGQGGLGSPLHF. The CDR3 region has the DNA TGTGCCAGCAGTGAAGAGGGACAGGGAGGTCTCGGTTCACCCCTCCACTTT. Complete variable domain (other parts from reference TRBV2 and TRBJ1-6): EPEVTQTPSHQVTQMGQEVILRCVPISNHLYFYWYRQILGQKVEFLVSFYNNEISEKSEIFDDQFSVERPDGSNFTLKIRSTKLEDSAMYFCASSEEGQGGLGSPLHFGNGTRLTVT.

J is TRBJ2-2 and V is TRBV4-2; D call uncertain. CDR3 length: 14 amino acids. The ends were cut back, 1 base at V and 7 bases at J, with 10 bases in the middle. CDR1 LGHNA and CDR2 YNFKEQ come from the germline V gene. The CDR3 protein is CASSQVESGGELFF. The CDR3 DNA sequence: TGTGCCAGCAGCCAAGTGGAGTCTGGCGGGGAGCTGTTTTTT.

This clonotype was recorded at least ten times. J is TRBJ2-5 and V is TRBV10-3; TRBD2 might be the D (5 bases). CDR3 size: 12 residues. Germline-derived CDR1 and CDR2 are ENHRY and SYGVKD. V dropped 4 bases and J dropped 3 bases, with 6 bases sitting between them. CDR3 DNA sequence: TGTGCCATCAGTGGAGGGAAAGAGACCCAGTACTTC. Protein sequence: CAISGGKETQYF.

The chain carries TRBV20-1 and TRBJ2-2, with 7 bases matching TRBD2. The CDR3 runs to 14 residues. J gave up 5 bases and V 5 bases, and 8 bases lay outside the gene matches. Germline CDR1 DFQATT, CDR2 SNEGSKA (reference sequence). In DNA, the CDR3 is TGCAGTGCTCTAGCGGCGAGAGGTACCGGGGAGCTGTTTTTT. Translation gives CSALAARGTGELFF.